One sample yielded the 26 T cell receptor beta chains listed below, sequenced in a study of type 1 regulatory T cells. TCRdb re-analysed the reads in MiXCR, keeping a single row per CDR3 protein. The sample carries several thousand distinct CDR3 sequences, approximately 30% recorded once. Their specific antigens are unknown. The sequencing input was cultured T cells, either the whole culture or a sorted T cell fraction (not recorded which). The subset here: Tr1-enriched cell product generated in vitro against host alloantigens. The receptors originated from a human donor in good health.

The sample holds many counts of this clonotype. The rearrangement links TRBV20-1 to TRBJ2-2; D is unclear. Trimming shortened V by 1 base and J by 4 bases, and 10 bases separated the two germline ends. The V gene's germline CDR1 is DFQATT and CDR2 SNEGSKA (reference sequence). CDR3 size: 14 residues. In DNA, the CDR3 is TGCAGTGCTAGAGTTAACGCAGGCACCGGGGAGCTGTTTTTT. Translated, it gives CSARVNAGTGELFF.

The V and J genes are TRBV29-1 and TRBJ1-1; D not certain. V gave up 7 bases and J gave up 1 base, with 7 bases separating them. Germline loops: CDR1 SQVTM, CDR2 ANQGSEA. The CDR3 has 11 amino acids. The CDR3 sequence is CSGLENTEAFF. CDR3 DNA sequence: TGCAGCGGCTTAGAGAACACTGAAGCTTTCTTT. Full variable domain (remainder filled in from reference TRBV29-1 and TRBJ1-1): SAVISQKPSRDICQRGTSLTIQCQVDSQVTMMFWYRQQPGQSLTLIATANQGSEATYESGFVIDKFPISRPNLTFSTLTVSNMSPEDSSIYLCSGLENTEAFFGQGTRLTVV.

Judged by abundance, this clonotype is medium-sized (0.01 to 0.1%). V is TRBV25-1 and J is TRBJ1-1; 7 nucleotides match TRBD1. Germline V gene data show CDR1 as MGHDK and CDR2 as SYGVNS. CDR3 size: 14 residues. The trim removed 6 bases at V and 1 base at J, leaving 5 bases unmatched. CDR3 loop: CASRGDSQNTEAFF. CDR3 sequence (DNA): TGTGCCAGCAGAGGGGACAGTCAGAACACTGAAGCTTTCTTT.

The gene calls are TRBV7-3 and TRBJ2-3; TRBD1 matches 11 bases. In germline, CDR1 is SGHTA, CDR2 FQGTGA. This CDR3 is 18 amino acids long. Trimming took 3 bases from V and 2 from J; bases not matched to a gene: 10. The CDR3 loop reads CASSFGTGGRDYTDTQYF. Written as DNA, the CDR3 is TGTGCCAGCAGCTTCGGGACAGGGGGACGAGATTACACAGATACGCAGTATTTT.

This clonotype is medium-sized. The CDR3 DNA reads TGTGCCAGCAGCCTGGGACTATACACAGATACGCAGTATTTT. This gives the protein CASSLGLYTDTQYF. The chain carries TRBV7-2 and TRBJ2-3; 7 bases are shared with TRBD2. The CDR3 has 14 residues. V was pared by 5 bases and J by 2 bases, with 4 bases of the junction left unmatched. Germline V lookup: CDR1 SGHTA, CDR2 FQGNSA.

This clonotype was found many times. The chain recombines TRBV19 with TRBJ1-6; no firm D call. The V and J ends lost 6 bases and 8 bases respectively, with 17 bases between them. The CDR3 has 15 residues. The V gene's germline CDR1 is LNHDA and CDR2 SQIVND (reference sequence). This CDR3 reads CASSSRDPGDSPLHF. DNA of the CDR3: TGTGCCAGTAGCAGCCGGGATCCAGGCGATTCACCCCTCCACTTT.

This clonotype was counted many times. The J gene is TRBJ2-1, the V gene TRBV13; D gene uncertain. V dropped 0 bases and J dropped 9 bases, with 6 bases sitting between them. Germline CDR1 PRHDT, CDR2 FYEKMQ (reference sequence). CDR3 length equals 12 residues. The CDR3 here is CASSLGAIEQFF. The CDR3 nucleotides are TGTGCCAGCAGCTTAGGGGCAATTGAGCAGTTCTTC.

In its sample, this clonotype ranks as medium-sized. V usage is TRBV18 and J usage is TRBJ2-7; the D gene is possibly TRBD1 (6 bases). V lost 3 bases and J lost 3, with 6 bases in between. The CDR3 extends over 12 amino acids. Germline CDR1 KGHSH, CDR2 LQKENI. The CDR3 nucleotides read TGTGCCAGCTCACCGACAGGCTACGAGCAGTACTTC. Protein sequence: CASSPTGYEQYF.

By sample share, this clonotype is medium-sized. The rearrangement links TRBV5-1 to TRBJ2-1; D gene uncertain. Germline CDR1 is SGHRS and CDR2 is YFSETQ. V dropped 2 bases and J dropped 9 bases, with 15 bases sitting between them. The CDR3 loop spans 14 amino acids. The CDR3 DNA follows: TGCGCCAGCAGCTTAGTCGGGCCTGTCGGTGAGCAGTTCTTC. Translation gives CASSLVGPVGEQFF.

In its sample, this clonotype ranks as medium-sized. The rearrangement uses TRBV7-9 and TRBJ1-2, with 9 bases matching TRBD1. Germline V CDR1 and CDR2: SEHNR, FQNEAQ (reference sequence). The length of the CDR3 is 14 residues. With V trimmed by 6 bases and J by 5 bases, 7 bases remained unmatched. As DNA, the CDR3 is TGTGCCAGCAGAAGGGCCGGGACAGGGTATGGCTACACCTTC. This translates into CASRRAGTGYGYTF.

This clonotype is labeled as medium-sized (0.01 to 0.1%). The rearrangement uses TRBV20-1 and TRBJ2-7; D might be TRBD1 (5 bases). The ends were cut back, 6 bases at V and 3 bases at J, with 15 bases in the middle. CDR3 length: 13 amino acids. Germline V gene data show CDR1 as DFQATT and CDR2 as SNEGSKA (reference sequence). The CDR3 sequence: CSATTSGRYEQYF. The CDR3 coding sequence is TGCAGTGCCACTACTTCAGGGCGCTACGAGCAGTACTTC.

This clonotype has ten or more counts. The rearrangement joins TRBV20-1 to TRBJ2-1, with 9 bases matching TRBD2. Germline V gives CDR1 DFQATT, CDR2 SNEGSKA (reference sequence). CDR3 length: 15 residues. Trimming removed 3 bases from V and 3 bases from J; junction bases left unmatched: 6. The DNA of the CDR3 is TGCAGTGCTAGTGACGCTAGCGGGGTCTACAATGAGCAGTTCTTC. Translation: CSASDASGVYNEQFF.

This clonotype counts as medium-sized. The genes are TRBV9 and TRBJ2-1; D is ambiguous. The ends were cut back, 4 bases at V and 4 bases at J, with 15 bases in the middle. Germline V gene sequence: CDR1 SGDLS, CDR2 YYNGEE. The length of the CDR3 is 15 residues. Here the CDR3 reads CASSPRRVLYNEQFF. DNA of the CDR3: TGTGCCAGCAGCCCCCGACGGGTGTTGTACAATGAGCAGTTCTTC.

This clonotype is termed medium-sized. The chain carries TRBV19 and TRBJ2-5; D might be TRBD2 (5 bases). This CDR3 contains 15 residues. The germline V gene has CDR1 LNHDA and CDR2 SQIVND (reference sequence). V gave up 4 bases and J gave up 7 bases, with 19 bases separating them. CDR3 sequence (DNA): TGTGCCAGTAGTAGAACGTCGGGAATGGGCCCGACCCAGTACTTC. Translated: CASSRTSGMGPTQYF.

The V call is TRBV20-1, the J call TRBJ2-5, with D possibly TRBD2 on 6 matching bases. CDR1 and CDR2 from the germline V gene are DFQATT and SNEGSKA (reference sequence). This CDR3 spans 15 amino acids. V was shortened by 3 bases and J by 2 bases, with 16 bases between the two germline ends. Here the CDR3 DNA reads TGCAGTGCTAGTATTGGAGGGGCCCGTCAAGAGACCCAGTACTTC. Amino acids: CSASIGGARQETQYF.

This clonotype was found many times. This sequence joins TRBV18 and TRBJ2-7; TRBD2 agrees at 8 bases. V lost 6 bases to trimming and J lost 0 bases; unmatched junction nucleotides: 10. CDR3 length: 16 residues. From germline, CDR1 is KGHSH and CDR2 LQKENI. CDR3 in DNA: TGTGCCAGCTCCCCTCGGGGCGGGAGGAGCTCCTACGAGCAGTACTTC. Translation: CASSPRGGRSSYEQYF.

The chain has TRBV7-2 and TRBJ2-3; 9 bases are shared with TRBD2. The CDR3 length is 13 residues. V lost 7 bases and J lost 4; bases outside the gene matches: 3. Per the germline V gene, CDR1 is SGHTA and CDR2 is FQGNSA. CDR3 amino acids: CASNVAGADTQYF. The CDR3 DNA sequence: TGTGCCAGCAACGTAGCGGGAGCAGATACGCAGTATTTT.

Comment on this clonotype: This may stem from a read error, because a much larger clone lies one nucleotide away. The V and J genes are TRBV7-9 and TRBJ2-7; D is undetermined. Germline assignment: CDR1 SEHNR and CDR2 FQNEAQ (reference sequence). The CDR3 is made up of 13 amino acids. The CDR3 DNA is TGTGCCAGCAGCTTAGGGGCCGGGCGCGAGCAGCACTTC. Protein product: CASSLGAGREQHF.

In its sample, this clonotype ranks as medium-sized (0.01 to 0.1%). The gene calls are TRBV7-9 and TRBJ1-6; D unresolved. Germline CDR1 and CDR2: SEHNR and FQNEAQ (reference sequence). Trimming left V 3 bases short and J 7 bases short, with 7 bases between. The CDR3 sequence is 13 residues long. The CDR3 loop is CASSFDHNSPLHF. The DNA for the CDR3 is TGTGCCAGCAGCTTCGACCACAATTCACCCCTCCACTTT.

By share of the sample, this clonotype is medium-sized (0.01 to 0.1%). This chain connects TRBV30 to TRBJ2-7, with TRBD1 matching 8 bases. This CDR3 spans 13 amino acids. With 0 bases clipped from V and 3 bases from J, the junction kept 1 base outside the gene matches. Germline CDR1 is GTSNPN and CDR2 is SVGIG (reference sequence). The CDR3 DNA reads TGTGCCTGGAGTGTAGACAGGGGCTACGAGCAGTACTTC. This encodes CAWSVDRGYEQYF.

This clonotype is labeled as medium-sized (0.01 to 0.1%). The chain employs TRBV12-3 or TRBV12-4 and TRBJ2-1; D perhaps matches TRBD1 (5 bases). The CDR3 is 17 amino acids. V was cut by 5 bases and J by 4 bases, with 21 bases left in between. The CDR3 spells CASSAPVAGLGYNEQFF. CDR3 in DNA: TGTGCCAGCAGTGCCCCCGTTGCAGGGCTGGGGTACAATGAGCAGTTCTTC.

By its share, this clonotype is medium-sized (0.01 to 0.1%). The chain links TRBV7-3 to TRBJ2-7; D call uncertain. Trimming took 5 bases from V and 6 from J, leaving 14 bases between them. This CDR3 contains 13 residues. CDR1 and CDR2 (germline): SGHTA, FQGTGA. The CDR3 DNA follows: TGTGCCAGCAGCCCGTTCATAACTGGCGAGCAGTACTTC. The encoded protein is CASSPFITGEQYF.

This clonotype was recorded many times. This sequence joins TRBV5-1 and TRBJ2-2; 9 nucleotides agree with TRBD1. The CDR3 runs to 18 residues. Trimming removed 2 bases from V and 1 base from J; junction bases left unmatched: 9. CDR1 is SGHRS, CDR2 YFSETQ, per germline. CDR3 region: CASSFLQGARRNTGELFF. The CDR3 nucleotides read TGCGCCAGCAGCTTTCTACAGGGGGCGAGACGGAACACCGGGGAGCTGTTTTTT. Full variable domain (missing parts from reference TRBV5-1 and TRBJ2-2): KAGVTQTPRYLIKTRGQQVTLSCSPISGHRSVSWYQQTPGQGLQFLFEYFSETQRNKGNFPGRFSGRQFSNSRSEMNVSTLELGDSALYLCASSFLQGARRNTGELFFGEGSRLTVL.

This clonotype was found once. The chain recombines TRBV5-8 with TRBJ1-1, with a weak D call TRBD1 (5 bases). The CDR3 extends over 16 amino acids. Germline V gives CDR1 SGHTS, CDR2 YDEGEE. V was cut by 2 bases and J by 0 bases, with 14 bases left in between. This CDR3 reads CASSFRVRFVNTEAFF. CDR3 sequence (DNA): TGTGCCAGCAGCTTCAGGGTTAGATTCGTGAACACTGAAGCTTTCTTT.

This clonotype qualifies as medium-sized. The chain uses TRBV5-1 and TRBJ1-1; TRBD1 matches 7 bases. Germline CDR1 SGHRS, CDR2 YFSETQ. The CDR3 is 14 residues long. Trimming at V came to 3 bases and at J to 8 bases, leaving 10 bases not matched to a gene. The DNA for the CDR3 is TGCGCCAGCAGCTCCATGGGACAGACCCAGGAAGCTTTCTTT. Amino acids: CASSSMGQTQEAFF.

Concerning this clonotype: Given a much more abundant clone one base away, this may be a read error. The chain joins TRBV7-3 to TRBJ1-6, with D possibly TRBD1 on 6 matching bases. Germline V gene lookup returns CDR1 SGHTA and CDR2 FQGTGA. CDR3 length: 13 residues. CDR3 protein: CTSSRTDGSPLHF. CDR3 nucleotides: TGTACCAGCAGCCGGACAGACGGTTCACCCCTCCACTTT.